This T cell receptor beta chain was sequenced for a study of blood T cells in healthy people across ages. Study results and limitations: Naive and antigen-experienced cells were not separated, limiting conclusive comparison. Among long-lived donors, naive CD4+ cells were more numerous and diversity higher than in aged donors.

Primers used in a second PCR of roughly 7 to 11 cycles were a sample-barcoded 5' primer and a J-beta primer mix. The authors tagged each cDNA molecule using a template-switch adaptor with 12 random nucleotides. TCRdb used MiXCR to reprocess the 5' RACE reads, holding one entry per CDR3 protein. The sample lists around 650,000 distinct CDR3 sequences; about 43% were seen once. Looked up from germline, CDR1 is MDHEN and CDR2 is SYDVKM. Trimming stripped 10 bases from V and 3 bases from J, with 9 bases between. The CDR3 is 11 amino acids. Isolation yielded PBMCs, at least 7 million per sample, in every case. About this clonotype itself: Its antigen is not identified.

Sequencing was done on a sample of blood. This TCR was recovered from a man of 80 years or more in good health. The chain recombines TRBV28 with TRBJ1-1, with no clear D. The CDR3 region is CATAGYTEAFF. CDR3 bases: TGTGCCACCGCGGGGTACACTGAAGCTTTCTTT.